These 25 T cell receptor beta chains share one sample of origin, sequenced in a study of identical twins. TCRdb called the 5' RACE reads again in MiXCR, with one record for every CDR3 protein. The sample gives roughly 250,000 distinct CDR3 sequences, roughly an eighth of which show up once; 8.5% to 10% is in the top ten. Sequenced: memory (CD45RO+) T cells sorted from blood. The receptors were gathered from a woman between 18 and 29 years old in good health.

This clonotype was seen repeatedly, ten times or more. V and J are TRBV3-1 and TRBJ2-2; no clear D gene. The V end was cut by 3 bases, the J end by 2 bases, with 4 bases between. The CDR3 spans 13 residues. Germline V lookup: CDR1 LGHDT, CDR2 YNNKEL (reference sequence). The CDR3 protein is CASSHDNTGELFF. The CDR3 DNA sequence: TGTGCCAGCAGCCATGATAACACCGGGGAGCTGTTTTTT.

The sample holds many counts of this clonotype. The chain combines TRBV2 with TRBJ2-3; no reliable D call. Germline V gives CDR1 SNHLY, CDR2 FYNNEI. The length of the CDR3 is 15 residues. Trimming took off 4 bases at V and 6 bases at J, with 17 bases between the two ends. The CDR3 spells CASSGAIPPTDTQYF. CDR3 sequence (DNA): TGTGCCAGCAGTGGGGCGATCCCGCCAACGGATACGCAGTATTTT.

This clonotype was observed at least ten times. The chain couples TRBV7-9 to TRBJ1-3; D is ambiguous. The ends were cut back, 3 bases at V and 0 bases at J, with 6 bases in the middle. The germline V gene encodes CDR1 SEHNR and CDR2 FQNEAQ (reference sequence). The CDR3 extends over 14 amino acids. The CDR3 DNA is TGTGCCAGCAGCTTCGGTCACTCTGGAAACACCATATATTTT. Amino acid sequence: CASSFGHSGNTIYF.

The chain joins TRBV27 to TRBJ2-2, with a possible D match to TRBD2 (6 bases). Looked up from germline, CDR1 is MNHEY and CDR2 is SMNVEV (reference sequence). CDR3 length: 16 residues. V was shortened by 6 bases and J by 6 bases, with 20 bases between the two germline ends. The CDR3 loop reads CASRRRDSQWPGELFF. DNA of the CDR3: TGTGCCAGCAGGCGCCGGGACTCACAATGGCCCGGGGAGCTGTTTTTT.

This clonotype was counted ten times or more. This sequence joins TRBV4-3 and TRBJ2-3; 7 nucleotides line up with TRBD1. This CDR3 is 18 amino acids long. Germline-derived CDR1 and CDR2 are LGHNA and YSLEER. V was pared by 0 bases and J by 2 bases, with 11 bases of the junction left unmatched. This CDR3 is CASSQESSTGANTDTQYF. CDR3 nucleotide sequence: TGCGCCAGCAGCCAAGAGTCGTCCACAGGGGCGAACACAGATACGCAGTATTTT.

The chain uses TRBV27 and TRBJ2-7; no firm D call. The germline V and J ends were trimmed by 6 bases and 2 bases, with 11 bases remaining between them. Germline CDR1 is MNHEY and CDR2 is SMNVEV (reference sequence). This CDR3 is 13 amino acids long. The CDR3 bases are TGTGCCAGCAGAAGGGCAGGCCCCTACGAGCAGTACTTC. Encoded protein: CASRRAGPYEQYF.

This clonotype was seen a few times. The genes are TRBV5-5 and TRBJ1-6; TRBD1 is a possible D gene (6 bases). The CDR3 sequence is 15 residues long. Germline CDR1 is SGHKS and CDR2 is YYEKEE (reference sequence). V gave up 4 bases and J gave up 9 bases, with 17 bases separating them. The CDR3 here is CASSAWTADFSPLHF. Written as DNA, the CDR3 is TGTGCCAGCAGCGCCTGGACAGCGGACTTTTCACCCCTCCACTTT.

This clonotype was recorded a few times. The rearrangement uses TRBV20-1 and TRBJ2-5, with D maybe TRBD1 (5 bases). Deletions cut 0 bases from V and 6 bases from J, with 14 bases between. The CDR3 has 14 residues. Germline V gene data show CDR1 as DFQATT and CDR2 as SNEGSKA (reference sequence). CDR3 in DNA: TGCAGTGCTAGAGATGTTAACAGGATGAAGACCCAGTACTTC. Translating it yields CSARDVNRMKTQYF.

This clonotype came up many times. This sequence joins TRBV5-1 and TRBJ1-5, with D uncertain. Per the germline V gene, CDR1 is SGHRS and CDR2 is YFSETQ. V was cut by 4 bases and J by 0 bases, with 11 bases left in between. The CDR3 consists of 15 residues. The CDR3 sequence: CASSPSDYSNQPQHF. CDR3 DNA: TGCGCCAGCAGCCCAAGCGACTATAGCAATCAGCCCCAGCATTTT.

The rearrangement joins TRBV2 to TRBJ2-5, with a possible D match to TRBD1 (6 bases). V was shortened by 3 bases and J by 2 bases, with 13 bases between the two germline ends. Germline CDR1 reads SNHLY; CDR2 reads FYNNEI. CDR3 length: 15 amino acids. CDR3 loop: CASSDGWQGQETQYF. The CDR3 DNA reads as TGTGCCAGCAGTGATGGTTGGCAGGGGCAAGAGACCCAGTACTTC.

The chain joins TRBV20-1 to TRBJ2-7; 7 positions match TRBD2. Germline loops: CDR1 DFQATT, CDR2 SNEGSKA (reference sequence). With 6 bases clipped from V and 0 bases from J, the junction kept 5 bases outside the gene matches. The CDR3 spans 13 residues. This chain's CDR3 is CSAPSGNSYEQYF. The CDR3 DNA sequence: TGCAGTGCCCCGAGCGGGAACTCCTACGAGCAGTACTTC.

This clonotype was recorded a few times. The chain links TRBV18 to TRBJ2-1, with D tentatively TRBD2 (6 bases). V was shortened by 0 bases and J by 8 bases, with 14 bases between the two germline ends. This CDR3 is 15 amino acids long. Germline assignment: CDR1 KGHSH and CDR2 LQKENI. CDR3 protein: CASSPPSTRRDEQFF. CDR3 DNA sequence: TGTGCCAGCTCACCACCGTCTACCAGGAGGGATGAGCAGTTCTTC.

This clonotype was found a few times. This chain connects TRBV20-1 to TRBJ1-1; D perhaps matches TRBD1 (6 bases). Germline assignment: CDR1 DFQATT and CDR2 SNEGSKA (reference sequence). The CDR3 extends over 11 amino acids. The V end was cut by 6 bases, the J end by 7 bases, with 12 bases between. This CDR3 reads CSAGGDNEAFF. The CDR3 nucleotides are TGCAGTGCGGGGGGGGACAATGAAGCTTTCTTT.

CDR3 sequence reads: CASSLEGRSQYF. The DNA for the CDR3 is TGTGCCAGCAGCTTAGAAGGGAGGTCCCAGTACTTC. The chain has TRBV7-6 and TRBJ2-5; tentative D call: TRBD2 (6 bases). From germline, CDR1 is SGHVS and CDR2 FNYEAQ. CDR3 length equals 12 residues. V lost 1 base and J lost 9, with 9 bases in between.

This clonotype has a count of ten or more. V and J are TRBV5-1 and TRBJ2-1, with D possibly TRBD1 on 6 matching bases. The CDR3 spans 16 residues. V dropped 3 bases and J dropped 0 bases, with 13 bases sitting between them. The germline V gene encodes CDR1 SGHRS and CDR2 YFSETQ. As DNA, the CDR3 is TGCGCCAGCAGCTCCCCGGGACACCGCTCCTACAATGAGCAGTTCTTC. This codes for CASSSPGHRSYNEQFF.

This clonotype was observed many times. V is TRBV5-6 and J is TRBJ2-3, with TRBD2 as a possible D gene (6 bases). V lost 2 bases to trimming and J lost 6 bases, with 13 bases between them. This CDR3 region has 14 residues. Germline V CDR1 and CDR2: SGHDT, YYEEEE. Here the CDR3 DNA reads TGTGCCAGCAGCTTCGCACTAGCAACGGATACGCAGTATTTT. This gives the protein CASSFALATDTQYF.

This clonotype was seen a handful of times. The rearrangement uses TRBV20-1 and TRBJ1-5; TRBD1 is a possible D gene (6 bases). CDR3 size: 14 residues. Germline CDR1 reads DFQATT; CDR2 reads SNEGSKA (reference sequence). V shed 0 bases and J shed 5 bases, with 11 bases lying between them. The CDR3 DNA is TGCAGTGCTAGAGATGGTGGGGGCGATCAGCCCCAGCATTTT. This translates into CSARDGGGDQPQHF.

This clonotype occurred a few times. V and J are TRBV5-5 and TRBJ2-3; TRBD1 agrees at 8 bases. CDR3 size: 16 residues. Germline trimming cut 4 bases from V and 3 bases from J; bases unmatched to any gene: 10. The germline gives CDR1 SGHKS, CDR2 YYEKEE (reference sequence). The CDR3 is CASSRLPGQVTDTQYF. DNA of the CDR3: TGTGCCAGCAGCAGACTTCCGGGACAGGTAACAGATACGCAGTATTTT.

This rearrangement joins TRBV12-3 or TRBV12-4 to TRBJ2-3; a possible D gene is TRBD2 (7 bases). This CDR3 region has 15 residues. The ends were cut back, 5 bases at V and 3 bases at J, with 15 bases in the middle. The CDR3 coding sequence is TGTGCCAGCAGTCCCGGCGGGGGCAGGACAGATACGCAGTATTTT. Its translation is CASSPGGGRTDTQYF.

This clonotype was observed a few times. The V and J genes are TRBV7-2 and TRBJ2-3, with 7 bases aligning to TRBD2. The V segment lost 2 bases and the J segment 7 bases; nucleotides outside the gene matches: 6. CDR3 length: 14 residues. Germline assignment: CDR1 SGHTA and CDR2 FQGNSA. CDR3 nucleotide sequence: TGTGCCAGCAGCTTACTCCTAGCGGAATATACGCAGTATTTT. This sequence encodes CASSLLLAEYTQYF.

This chain links TRBV29-1 with TRBJ2-1; 8 nucleotides line up with TRBD1. The V gene's germline CDR1 is SQVTM and CDR2 ANQGSEA. This CDR3 spans 13 amino acids. Unmatched junction bases numbered 13, after V lost 3 bases and J lost 15 bases. CDR3 region: CSVERQGAPQGFF. Here the CDR3 DNA reads TGCAGCGTTGAGAGGCAGGGGGCTCCCCAAGGGTTCTTC.

This chain connects TRBV7-2 to TRBJ2-3, with unresolved D. V lost 1 base and J lost 4, with 6 bases in between. Germline-derived CDR1 and CDR2 are SGHTA and FQGNSA. The CDR3 length is 13 residues. CDR3 residues: CASSLVRADTQYF. The CDR3 DNA sequence: TGTGCCAGCAGCTTAGTTAGGGCAGATACGCAGTATTTT.

This clonotype was detected only a few times. The chain links TRBV20-1 to TRBJ2-3; the match to TRBD2 covers 7 bases. Germline V gene data show CDR1 as DFQATT and CDR2 as SNEGSKA (reference sequence). The CDR3 runs 15 residues. Losses at the gene ends were 0 bases for V and 0 bases for J; bases not matched to a gene: 3. Here the CDR3 reads CSARDPRGSTDTQYF. CDR3 nucleotides: TGCAGTGCTAGAGATCCGCGGGGGAGCACAGATACGCAGTATTTT.

A word on this clonotype: Relative to the germline gene, one junction end is altered; a read error may explain this. This rearrangement joins TRBV6-4 to TRBJ2-1; 8 nucleotides line up with TRBD1. CDR1 is MRHNA, CDR2 SNTAGT, per germline. This CDR3 is built from 12 residues. The CDR3 bases are TGTGCCAGCAGTGACCCAAGGACAGGGAAAATCTTC. Protein sequence: CASSDPRTGKIF.

This clonotype was observed a handful of times. The chain couples TRBV4-1 to TRBJ2-1; D unclear. V was clipped by 0 bases and J by 10 bases, with 10 bases between them. The germline V gene has CDR1 MGHRA and CDR2 YSYEKL. The CDR3 consists of 13 residues. The chain's CDR3 is CASSQDHRPEQFF. CDR3 coding DNA: TGCGCCAGCAGCCAAGATCATAGGCCCGAGCAGTTCTTC.